The T cell receptor beta chain under discussion was sequenced for a study of CXCR3-negative and CXCR3-positive naive CD8 T cells. In the case of this clonotype: Its specificity is not known.

UMI labels and 5' RACE were used to prepare the TRB cDNA libraries. TCRdb reprocessed the 5' RACE reads, with one entry per CDR3 protein and no DNA. This repertoire includes about 50,000 distinct CDR3 sequences. Germline V gives CDR1 SGDLS, CDR2 YYNGEE. The length of the CDR3 is 15 residues. Study-wide points: Naive cells with CXCR3 showed TRB CDR3s that were more hydrophobic than those in CXCR3-negative naive cells.

Sequenced sample: naive CXCR3+ CD8+ T cells from blood. Subset defined: CD45RO-CCR7+CD27+CD95- naive CD8+ T cells expressing CXCR3 (TNR3+). V and J are TRBV9 and TRBJ2-3; TCRdb's D gene call, TRBD1, goes unchecked for lack of DNA. This sequence originates from a human donor in good health. Some clones in this sample may be carry-over from other donors' samples. This CDR3 reads CASRPGTARTDTQYF.